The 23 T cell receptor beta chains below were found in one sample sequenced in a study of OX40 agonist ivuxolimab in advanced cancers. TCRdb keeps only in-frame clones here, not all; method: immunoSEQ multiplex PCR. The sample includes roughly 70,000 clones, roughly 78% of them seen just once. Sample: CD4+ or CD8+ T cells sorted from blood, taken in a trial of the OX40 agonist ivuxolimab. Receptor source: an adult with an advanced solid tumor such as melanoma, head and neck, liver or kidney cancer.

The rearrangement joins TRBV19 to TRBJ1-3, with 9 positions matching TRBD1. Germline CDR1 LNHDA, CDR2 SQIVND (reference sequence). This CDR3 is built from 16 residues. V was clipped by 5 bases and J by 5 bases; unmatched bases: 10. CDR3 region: CASSADRGRLRNTIYF. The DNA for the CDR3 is TGTGCCAGTAGTGCGGACAGGGGACGATTGCGAAACACCATATATTTT.

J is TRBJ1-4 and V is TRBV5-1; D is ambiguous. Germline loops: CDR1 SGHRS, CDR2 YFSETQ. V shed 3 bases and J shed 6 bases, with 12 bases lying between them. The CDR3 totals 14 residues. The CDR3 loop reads CASSSDGNYEKLFF. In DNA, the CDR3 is TGCGCCAGCAGCTCGGACGGGAACTATGAAAAACTGTTTTTT.

CDR3 sequence: CASSLQDREINEQFF. DNA of the CDR3: TGCGCCAGCAGCTTACAGGACAGGGAGATCAATGAGCAGTTCTTC. V is TRBV5-1 and J is TRBJ2-1; 8 bases line up with TRBD1. V lost 2 bases and J lost 6; bases outside the gene matches: 7. The CDR3 spans 15 residues. Per germline, CDR1 SGHRS and CDR2 YFSETQ.

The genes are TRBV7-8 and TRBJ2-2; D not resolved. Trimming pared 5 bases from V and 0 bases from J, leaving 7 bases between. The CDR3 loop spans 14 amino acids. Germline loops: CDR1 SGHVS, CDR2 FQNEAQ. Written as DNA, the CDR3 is TGTGCCAGCAGCCTCCTGCCGAACACCGGGGAGCTGTTTTTT. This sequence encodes CASSLLPNTGELFF.

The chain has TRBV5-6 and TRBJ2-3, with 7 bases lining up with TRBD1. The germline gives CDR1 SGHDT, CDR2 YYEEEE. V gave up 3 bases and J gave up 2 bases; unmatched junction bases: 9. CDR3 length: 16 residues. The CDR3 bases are TGTGCCAGCAGCTCGACCCAACAGGGGATCACAGATACGCAGTATTTT. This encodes CASSSTQQGITDTQYF.

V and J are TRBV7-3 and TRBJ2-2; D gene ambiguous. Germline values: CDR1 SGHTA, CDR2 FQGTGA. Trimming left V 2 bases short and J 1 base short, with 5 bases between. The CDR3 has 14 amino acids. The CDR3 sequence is CASSLYLNTGELFF. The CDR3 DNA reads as TGTGCCAGCAGCTTATATCTGAACACCGGGGAGCTGTTTTTT.

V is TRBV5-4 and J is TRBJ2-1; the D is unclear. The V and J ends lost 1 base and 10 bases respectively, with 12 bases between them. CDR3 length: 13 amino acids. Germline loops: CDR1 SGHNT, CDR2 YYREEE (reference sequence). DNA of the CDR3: TGTGCCAGCAGCTTGAGATCCGTGGAGGAGCAGTTCTTC. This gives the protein CASSLRSVEEQFF. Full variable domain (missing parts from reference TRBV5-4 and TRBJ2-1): ETGVTQSPTHLIKTRGQQVTLRCSSQSGHNTVSWYQQALGQGPQFIFQYYREEENGRGNFPPRFSGLQFPNYSSELNVNALELDDSALYLCASSLRSVEEQFFGPGTRLTVL.

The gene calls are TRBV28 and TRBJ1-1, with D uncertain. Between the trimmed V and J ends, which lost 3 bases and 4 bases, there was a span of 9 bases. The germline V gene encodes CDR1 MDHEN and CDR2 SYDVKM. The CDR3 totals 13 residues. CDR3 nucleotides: TGTGCCAGCAGTTTTTTAGACGGCACTGAAGCTTTCTTT. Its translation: CASSFLDGTEAFF.

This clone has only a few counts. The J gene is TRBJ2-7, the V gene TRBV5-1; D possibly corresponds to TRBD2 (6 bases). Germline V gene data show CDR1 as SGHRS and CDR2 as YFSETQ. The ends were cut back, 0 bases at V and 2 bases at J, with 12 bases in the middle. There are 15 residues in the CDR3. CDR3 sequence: CASSLDAAGPYEQYF. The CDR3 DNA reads TGCGCCAGCAGCTTGGACGCGGCGGGACCCTACGAGCAGTACTTC.

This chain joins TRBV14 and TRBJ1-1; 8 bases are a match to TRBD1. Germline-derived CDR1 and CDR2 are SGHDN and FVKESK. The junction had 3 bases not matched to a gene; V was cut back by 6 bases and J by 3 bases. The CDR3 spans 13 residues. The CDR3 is CASSRQGYTEAFF. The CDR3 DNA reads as TGTGCCAGCAGTCGACAGGGGTACACTGAAGCTTTCTTT.

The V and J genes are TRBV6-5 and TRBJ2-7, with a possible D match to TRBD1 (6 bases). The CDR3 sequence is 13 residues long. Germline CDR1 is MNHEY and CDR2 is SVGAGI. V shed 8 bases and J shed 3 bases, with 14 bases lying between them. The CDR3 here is CASVSGTIYEQYF. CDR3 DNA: TGTGCCAGCGTATCCGGGACAATCTACGAGCAGTACTTC.

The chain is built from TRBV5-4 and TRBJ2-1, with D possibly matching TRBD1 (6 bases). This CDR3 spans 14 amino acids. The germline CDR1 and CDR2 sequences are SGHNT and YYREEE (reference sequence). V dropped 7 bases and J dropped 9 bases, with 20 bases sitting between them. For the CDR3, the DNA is TGTGCCAGCCGATCCTCGACAGGCGTGAGTGAGCAGTTCTTC. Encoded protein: CASRSSTGVSEQFF.

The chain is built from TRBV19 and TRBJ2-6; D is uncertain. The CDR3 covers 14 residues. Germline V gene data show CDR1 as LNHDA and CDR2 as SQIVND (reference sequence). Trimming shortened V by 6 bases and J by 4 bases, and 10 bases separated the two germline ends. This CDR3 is CASRSRLGANVLTF. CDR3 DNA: TGTGCCAGTAGATCGCGGCTGGGGGCCAACGTCCTGACTTTC.

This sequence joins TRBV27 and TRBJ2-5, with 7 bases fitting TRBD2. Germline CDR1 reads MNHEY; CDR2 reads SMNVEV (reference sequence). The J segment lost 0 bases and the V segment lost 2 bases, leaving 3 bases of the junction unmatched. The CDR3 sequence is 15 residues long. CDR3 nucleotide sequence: TGTGCCAGCAGTTTAGGCGGGAGTAACCAAGAGACCCAGTACTTC. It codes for CASSLGGSNQETQYF.

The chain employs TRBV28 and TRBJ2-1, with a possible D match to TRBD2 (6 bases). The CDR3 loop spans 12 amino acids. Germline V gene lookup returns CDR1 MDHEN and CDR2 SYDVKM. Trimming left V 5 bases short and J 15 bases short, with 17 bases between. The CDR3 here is CASSLGGYNGFF. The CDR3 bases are TGTGCCAGCAGTCTCGGGGGTTATAATGGGTTCTTC.

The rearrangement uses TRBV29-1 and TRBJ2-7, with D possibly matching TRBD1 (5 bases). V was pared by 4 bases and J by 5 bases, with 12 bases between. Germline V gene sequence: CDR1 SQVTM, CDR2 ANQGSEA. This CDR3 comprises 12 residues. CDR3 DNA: TGCAGCGTTGTTACCAGGGTGGACGAGCAGTACTTC. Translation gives CSVVTRVDEQYF.

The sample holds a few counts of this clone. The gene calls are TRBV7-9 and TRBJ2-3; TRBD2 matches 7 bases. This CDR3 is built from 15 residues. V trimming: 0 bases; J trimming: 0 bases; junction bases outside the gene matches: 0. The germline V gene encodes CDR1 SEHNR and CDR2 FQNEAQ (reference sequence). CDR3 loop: CASSLARGSTDTQYF. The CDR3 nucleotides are TGTGCCAGCAGCTTAGCGCGGGGGAGCACAGATACGCAGTATTTT.

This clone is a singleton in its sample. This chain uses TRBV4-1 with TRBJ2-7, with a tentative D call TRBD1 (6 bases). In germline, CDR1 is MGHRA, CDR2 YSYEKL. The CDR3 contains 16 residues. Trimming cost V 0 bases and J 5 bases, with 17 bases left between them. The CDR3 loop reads CASSQDLGRGRHEQYF. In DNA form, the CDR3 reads TGCGCCAGCAGCCAAGACCTCGGCAGGGGTAGGCACGAGCAGTACTTC.

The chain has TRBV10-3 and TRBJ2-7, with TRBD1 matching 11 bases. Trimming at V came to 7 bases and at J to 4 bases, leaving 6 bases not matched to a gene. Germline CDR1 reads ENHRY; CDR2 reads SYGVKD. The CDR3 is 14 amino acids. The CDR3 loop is CAINGQGAKYEQYF. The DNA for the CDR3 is TGTGCCATCAATGGACAGGGGGCCAAATACGAGCAGTACTTC.

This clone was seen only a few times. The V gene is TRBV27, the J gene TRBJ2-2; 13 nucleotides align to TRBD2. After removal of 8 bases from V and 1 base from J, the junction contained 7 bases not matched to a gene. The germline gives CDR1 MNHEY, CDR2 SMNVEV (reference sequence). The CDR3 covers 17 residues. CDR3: CASGILAGGGNTGELFF. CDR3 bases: TGTGCCAGCGGGATACTAGCGGGAGGGGGGAACACCGGGGAGCTGTTTTTT.

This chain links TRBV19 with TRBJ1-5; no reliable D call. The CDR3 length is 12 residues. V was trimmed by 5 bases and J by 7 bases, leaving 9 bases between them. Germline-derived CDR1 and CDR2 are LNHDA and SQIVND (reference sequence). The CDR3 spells CASSPHGQPQHF. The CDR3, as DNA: TGTGCCAGTAGTCCCCATGGGCAGCCCCAGCATTTT.

This chain's CDR3 is CASSYNEGTEQFF. The CDR3 coding sequence is TGTGCCAGCAGTTACAACGAGGGAACTGAGCAGTTCTTC. The V gene is TRBV6-5, the J gene TRBJ2-1; perhaps TRBD2 as D (5 bases). Looked up from germline, CDR1 is MNHEY and CDR2 is SVGAGI. Trimming removed 2 bases at V and 9 bases at J, with 11 bases between. The CDR3 runs to 13 residues.

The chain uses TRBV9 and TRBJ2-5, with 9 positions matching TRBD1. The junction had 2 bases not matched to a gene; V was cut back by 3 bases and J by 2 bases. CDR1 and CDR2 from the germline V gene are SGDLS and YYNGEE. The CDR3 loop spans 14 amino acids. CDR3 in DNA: TGTGCCAGCAGCGCCGGGACAGGGCAAGAGACCCAGTACTTC. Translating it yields CASSAGTGQETQYF.